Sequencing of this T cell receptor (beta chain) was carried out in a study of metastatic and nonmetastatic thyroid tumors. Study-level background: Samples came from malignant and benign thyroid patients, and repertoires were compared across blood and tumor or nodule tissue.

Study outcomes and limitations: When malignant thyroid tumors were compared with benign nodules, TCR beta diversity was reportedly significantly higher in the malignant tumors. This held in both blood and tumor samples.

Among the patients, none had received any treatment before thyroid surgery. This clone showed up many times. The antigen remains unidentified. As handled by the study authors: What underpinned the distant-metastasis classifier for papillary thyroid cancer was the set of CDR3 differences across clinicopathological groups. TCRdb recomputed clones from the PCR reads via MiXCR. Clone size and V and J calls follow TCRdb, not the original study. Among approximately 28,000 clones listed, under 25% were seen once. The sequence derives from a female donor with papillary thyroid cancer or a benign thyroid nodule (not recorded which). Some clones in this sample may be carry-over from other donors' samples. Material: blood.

The chain's CDR3 is CASSQDQGQGDYGYTF. Written as DNA, the CDR3 is TGTGCCAGCAGCCAAGATCAGGGACAGGGGGACTATGGCTACACCTTC. J is TRBJ1-2 and V is TRBV3-1, with TRBD1 matching 11 bases. In germline, CDR1 is LGHDT, CDR2 YNNKEL (reference sequence). Trimming cost V 0 bases and J 3 bases; bases outside gene matches: 3. This CDR3 has 16 amino acids.